This is a list of T cell receptor beta chains from one sample in a study of cytomegalovirus exposure and HLA in healthy donors. The table came from immunoSEQ multiplex PCR; TCRdb's copy has only in-frame clones and leaves some out. The profile shows some 180,000 clones, roughly 80% of them singletons. Sequencing used PBMCs. The source is a woman aged 18-29 years in good health and CMV-seronegative. The CDR3 runs from the conserved cysteine through the conserved F or W. A D gene is named only where the DNA matches it firmly. Clone size appears in some rows only: once, few, many, or a class for an expanded clone.

clone size: .; D gene: TRBD1; V gene: TRBV19; J gene: TRBJ1-5; CDR3 length: 14; CDR3 protein: CASVDRDSNQPQHF; CDR3 DNA: TGTGCCAGTGTAGACAGGGATAGCAATCAGCCCCAGCATTTT
clone size: .; D gene: .; V gene: TRBV9; J gene: TRBJ2-1; CDR3 length: 17; CDR3 protein: CASSVGGGTSTYNEQFF; CDR3 DNA: TGTGCCAGCAGCGTAGGGGGCGGGACTTCAACCTACAATGAGCAGTTCTTC
clone size: .; D gene: .; V gene: TRBV19; J gene: TRBJ1-2; CDR3 length: 14; CDR3 protein: CASTEDGKGWGYTF; CDR3 DNA: TGTGCCAGTACGGAGGACGGTAAAGGATGGGGCTACACCTTC
clone size: .; D gene: .; V gene: TRBV6-6; J gene: TRBJ1-4; CDR3 length: 15; CDR3 protein: CASSYPGIAVEKLFF; CDR3 DNA: TGTGCCAGCAGTTATCCCGGGATCGCTGTAGAAAAACTGTTTTTT
clone size: .; D gene: .; V gene: TRBV30; J gene: TRBJ2-7; CDR3 length: 13; CDR3 protein: CAQRRLSSYEQYF; CDR3 DNA: TGTGCCCAGAGGAGATTGAGCTCCTACGAGCAGTACTTC
clone size: once; D gene: TRBD2; V gene: TRBV7-2; J gene: TRBJ2-3; CDR3 length: 16; CDR3 protein: CASSLEGLARTDTQYF; CDR3 DNA: TGTGCCAGCAGCTTAGAGGGACTAGCCCGCACAGATACGCAGTATTTT
clone size: .; D gene: .; V gene: TRBV28; J gene: TRBJ2-7; CDR3 length: 13; CDR3 protein: CASSLPTGLEQYF; CDR3 DNA: TGTGCCAGCAGTTTGCCTACAGGGCTCGAGCAGTACTTC
clone size: .; D gene: TRBD2; V gene: TRBV6-6; J gene: TRBJ2-1; CDR3 length: 15; CDR3 protein: CASSLYTGGYNEQFF; CDR3 DNA: TGTGCCAGCAGCCTCTACACGGGAGGCTACAATGAGCAGTTCTTC
clone size: few; D gene: .; V gene: TRBV5-1; J gene: TRBJ1-1; CDR3 length: 15; CDR3 protein: CASSPSRGLNTEAFF; CDR3 DNA: TGCGCCAGCAGCCCATCTAGGGGATTAAACACTGAAGCTTTCTTT
clone size: .; D gene: .; V gene: TRBV11-3; J gene: TRBJ2-1; CDR3 length: 14; CDR3 protein: CASSSRHGYNEQFF; CDR3 DNA: TGTGCCAGCAGTTCCCGACACGGTTACAATGAGCAGTTCTTC
clone size: .; D gene: TRBD2; V gene: TRBV4-3; J gene: TRBJ2-3; CDR3 length: 17; CDR3 protein: CASSRDVAGGVADTQYF; CDR3 DNA: TGCGCCAGCAGCAGAGATGTCGCGGGAGGCGTCGCAGATACGCAGTATTTT
clone size: .; D gene: .; V gene: TRBV2; J gene: TRBJ1-4; CDR3 length: 13; CDR3 protein: CASSVPLRDELFF; CDR3 DNA: TGTGCCAGCAGTGTCCCGCTTAGAGATGAACTGTTTTTT
clone size: .; D gene: .; V gene: TRBV19; J gene: TRBJ1-5; CDR3 length: 17; CDR3 protein: CASSLPDLGQFLQPQHF; CDR3 DNA: TGTGCCAGTAGTTTACCCGATTTGGGACAATTCCTTCAGCCCCAGCATTTT
clone size: .; D gene: .; V gene: TRBV7-9; J gene: TRBJ1-2; CDR3 length: 15; CDR3 protein: CASSGREPANYGYTF; CDR3 DNA: TGTGCCAGCAGCGGTCGGGAACCGGCTAACTATGGCTACACCTTC
clone size: once; D gene: .; V gene: TRBV27; J gene: TRBJ1-4; CDR3 length: 14; CDR3 protein: CASSLGRYGEKLFF; CDR3 DNA: TGTGCCAGCAGCCTGGGGCGATACGGTGAAAAACTGTTTTTT
clone size: .; D gene: .; V gene: TRBV11-3; J gene: TRBJ2-1; CDR3 length: 14; CDR3 protein: CASTNRGFYNEQFF; CDR3 DNA: TGTGCCAGCACCAACCGGGGGTTTTACAATGAGCAGTTCTTC
clone size: .; D gene: TRBD1; V gene: TRBV27; J gene: TRBJ2-5; CDR3 length: 14; CDR3 protein: CASSSGTVRETQYF; CDR3 DNA: TGTGCCAGCAGCTCGGGGACAGTTCGAGAGACCCAGTACTTC
clone size: .; D gene: TRBD1; V gene: TRBV7-2; J gene: TRBJ1-2; CDR3 length: 15; CDR3 protein: CASSHTGTGGWGYTF; CDR3 DNA: TGTGCCAGCAGCCATACCGGGACAGGGGGCTGGGGCTACACCTTC
clone size: .; D gene: TRBD2; V gene: TRBV6-5; J gene: TRBJ2-3; CDR3 length: 15; CDR3 protein: CASSYSGGRAYTQYF; CDR3 DNA: TGTGCCAGCAGTTACTCTGGCGGGAGGGCATATACGCAGTATTTT
clone size: once; D gene: TRBD1; V gene: TRBV28; J gene: TRBJ1-2; CDR3 length: 17; CDR3 protein: CASSSETPGGSGYGYTF; CDR3 DNA: TGTGCCAGCAGTTCAGAGACCCCAGGGGGCTCGGGCTATGGCTACACCTTC
clone size: few; D gene: .; V gene: TRBV2; J gene: TRBJ2-1; CDR3 length: 12; CDR3 protein: CASRSGYNEQFF; CDR3 DNA: TGTGCCAGCAGGTCAGGGTACAATGAGCAGTTCTTC
clone size: .; D gene: .; V gene: TRBV28; J gene: TRBJ1-3; CDR3 length: 14; CDR3 protein: CASSLRGSGNTIYF; CDR3 DNA: TGTGCCAGCAGTTTGAGGGGGTCTGGAAACACCATATATTTT
clone size: .; D gene: .; V gene: TRBV7-9; J gene: TRBJ1-2; CDR3 length: 16; CDR3 protein: CASSGERGGPNYGYTF; CDR3 DNA: TGTGCCAGCAGCGGGGAGAGAGGCGGCCCTAACTATGGCTACACCTTC
clone size: .; D gene: TRBD1; V gene: TRBV5-1; J gene: TRBJ1-2; CDR3 length: 14; CDR3 protein: CASSPEDRDYGYTF; CDR3 DNA: TGCGCCAGCAGCCCCGAGGACAGGGACTATGGCTACACCTTC
clone size: .; D gene: .; V gene: TRBV7-9; J gene: TRBJ2-7; CDR3 length: 13; CDR3 protein: CASSVDSVGEQYF; CDR3 DNA: TGTGCCAGCAGCGTCGACAGCGTGGGCGAGCAGTACTTC
clone size: .; D gene: TRBD1; V gene: TRBV6-6; J gene: TRBJ2-5; CDR3 length: 15; CDR3 protein: CASSITGVGGETQYF; CDR3 DNA: TGTGCCAGCAGTATCACAGGGGTGGGCGGAGAGACCCAGTACTTC
clone size: once; D gene: .; V gene: TRBV11-2; J gene: TRBJ2-7; CDR3 length: 15; CDR3 protein: CASTHLAFPTYEQYF; CDR3 DNA: TGTGCCAGCACCCACCTAGCTTTTCCCACCTACGAGCAGTACTTC
clone size: few; D gene: .; V gene: TRBV5-3; J gene: TRBJ1-2; CDR3 length: 16; CDR3 protein: CARSLCSGRTNYGYTF; CDR3 DNA: TGTGCCAGAAGCTTGTGCTCGGGAAGAACGAACTATGGCTACACCTTC
clone size: .; D gene: .; V gene: TRBV4-3; J gene: TRBJ2-3; CDR3 length: 15; CDR3 protein: CASSQGASVKDTQYF; CDR3 DNA: TGCGCCAGCAGCCAAGGAGCTAGCGTTAAAGATACGCAGTATTTT
clone size: .; D gene: TRBD2; V gene: TRBV11-3; J gene: TRBJ2-3; CDR3 length: 17; CDR3 protein: CASSLAGTSGSTDTQYF; CDR3 DNA: TGTGCCAGCAGCTTAGCCGGGACTAGCGGGAGCACAGATACGCAGTATTTT
clone size: .; D gene: .; V gene: TRBV10-1; J gene: TRBJ2-5; CDR3 length: 15; CDR3 protein: CASSDGGGVTETQYF; CDR3 DNA: TGCGCCAGCAGTGATGGTGGCGGGGTCACGGAGACCCAGTACTTC
clone size: .; D gene: TRBD2; V gene: TRBV27; J gene: TRBJ2-1; CDR3 length: 13; CDR3 protein: CAAGAGGHNEQFF; CDR3 DNA: TGTGCCGCCGGCGCGGGAGGTCACAATGAGCAGTTCTTC
clone size: .; D gene: TRBD1; V gene: TRBV27; J gene: TRBJ1-2; CDR3 length: 16; CDR3 protein: CASSFAPTGGAEGYTF; CDR3 DNA: TGTGCCAGCAGTTTCGCCCCGACAGGGGGCGCGGAGGGCTACACCTTC
clone size: few; D gene: TRBD1; V gene: TRBV29-1; J gene: TRBJ2-7; CDR3 length: 15; CDR3 protein: CSVVGLDRGTYEQYF; CDR3 DNA: TGCAGCGTTGTGGGGCTGGACAGGGGGACCTACGAGCAGTACTTC
clone size: .; D gene: TRBD1; V gene: TRBV2; J gene: TRBJ2-7; CDR3 length: 13; CDR3 protein: CATADRTSYEQYF; CDR3 DNA: TGTGCCACCGCGGACAGGACAAGCTACGAGCAGTACTTC
clone size: once; D gene: TRBD2; V gene: TRBV11-3; J gene: TRBJ2-5; CDR3 length: 15; CDR3 protein: CASSLAGNSQETQYF; CDR3 DNA: TGTGCCAGCAGCCTAGCGGGAAATTCCCAAGAGACCCAGTACTTC
clone size: .; D gene: .; V gene: TRBV19; J gene: TRBJ1-1; CDR3 length: 12; CDR3 protein: CASSIQGLRAFF; CDR3 DNA: TGTGCCAGTAGTATCCAGGGGCTTCGAGCTTTCTTT
clone size: .; D gene: TRBD1; V gene: TRBV4-1; J gene: TRBJ1-1; CDR3 length: 15; CDR3 protein: CASRLSGTGHTEAFF; CDR3 DNA: TGCGCCAGCAGACTTTCCGGGACAGGTCACACTGAAGCTTTCTTT
clone size: .; D gene: .; V gene: TRBV18; J gene: TRBJ1-5; CDR3 length: 14; CDR3 protein: CASSPTLEGQPQHF; CDR3 DNA: TGTGCCAGCTCACCGACTCTAGAGGGTCAGCCCCAGCATTTT
clone size: .; D gene: TRBD1; V gene: TRBV6-5; J gene: TRBJ2-1; CDR3 length: 16; CDR3 protein: CASSLNGQGIHNEQFF; CDR3 DNA: TGTGCCAGCAGTTTGAACGGACAGGGGATCCACAATGAGCAGTTCTTC
clone size: few; D gene: .; V gene: TRBV2; J gene: TRBJ1-3; CDR3 length: 16; CDR3 protein: CASSSRGGRSGNTIYF; CDR3 DNA: TGTGCCAGCAGTTCCCGGGGGGGCAGATCTGGAAACACCATATATTTT
clone size: few; D gene: TRBD1; V gene: TRBV7-2; J gene: TRBJ1-4; CDR3 length: 15; CDR3 protein: CASSLADRANEKLFF; CDR3 DNA: TGTGCCAGCAGCTTAGCGGACAGGGCTAATGAAAAACTGTTTTTT